The 26 T cell receptor beta chains presented below share a single source sample, sequenced in a study of blood T cell repertoires in COVID-19. The assay was immunoSEQ multiplex PCR, and TCRdb's table has in-frame clones only and misses some. The profile shows 270,000 or so clones, approximately 90% of them singletons. The sequenced sample consisted of PBMCs or T cells enriched from blood (not recorded which). These receptors came from a woman between 25 and 40 years old with acute COVID-19.

The V and J genes are TRBV15 and TRBJ1-2, with 7 bases matching TRBD1. This CDR3 has 16 residues. V dropped 3 bases and J dropped 0; count of bases not matched to a gene: 7. Germline V lookup: CDR1 LNHNV, CDR2 YYDKDF (reference sequence). CDR3 nucleotide sequence: TGTGCCACCAGCAGCATCTATACAGGGGCTAACTATGGCTACACCTTC. Amino acid sequence: CATSSIYTGANYGYTF. Looking up the rest from reference TRBV15 and TRBJ1-2 gives the full variable domain: DAMVIQNPRYQVTQFGKPVTLSCSQTLNHNVMYWYQQKSSQAPKLLFHYYDKDFNNEADTPDNFQSRRPNTSFCFLDIRSPGLGDTAMYLCATSSIYTGANYGYTFGSGTRLTVV.

This clone was observed once. Other DNA sequences within the sample encode an identical CDR3. The gene calls are TRBV28 and TRBJ2-7, with 9 positions matching TRBD2. V lost 6 bases and J lost 4; bases outside the gene matches: 1. This CDR3 has 12 residues. Germline CDR1 is MDHEN and CDR2 is SYDVKM. Written as DNA, the CDR3 is TGTGCCAGCAGGGGACTAGCTTACGAGCAGTACTTC. The encoded protein is CASRGLAYEQYF.

The genes are TRBV2 and TRBJ2-5; no definite D call. The germline V gene has CDR1 SNHLY and CDR2 FYNNEI. The CDR3 is made up of 11 amino acids. Trimming removed 8 bases from V and 5 bases from J, with 9 bases in between. The CDR3 loop is CASRVRETQYF. CDR3 DNA sequence: TGTGCCAGCCGGGTCCGGGAGACCCAGTACTTC.

The V gene is TRBV7-9, the J gene TRBJ2-1; 10 bases fit TRBD2. This CDR3 has 16 residues. From germline, CDR1 is SEHNR and CDR2 FQNEAQ (reference sequence). Unmatched junction bases numbered 4, after V lost 1 base and J lost 4 bases. CDR3 nucleotides: TGTGCCAGCAGCTTAGATCTAGCGGGAGCATACAATGAGCAGTTCTTC. This translates into CASSLDLAGAYNEQFF.

The rearrangement links TRBV28 to TRBJ1-1; perhaps TRBD1 as D (6 bases). V was trimmed by 3 bases and J by 3 bases, leaving 11 bases between them. Germline loops: CDR1 MDHEN, CDR2 SYDVKM. This CDR3 spans 14 amino acids. The CDR3 sequence: CASSLKGVDTEAFF. The CDR3, as DNA: TGTGCCAGCAGTTTGAAGGGGGTAGACACTGAAGCTTTCTTT.

V and J are TRBV28 and TRBJ2-1; TRBD2 matches at 12 bases. V trimming: 2 bases; J trimming: 7 bases; junction bases outside the gene matches: 6. CDR1 is MDHEN and CDR2 is SYDVKM in the germline V gene. The CDR3 has 16 amino acids. The CDR3: CASSLPSGRAKNEQFF. Written as DNA, the CDR3 is TGTGCCAGCAGTTTACCTAGCGGGAGGGCTAAGAATGAGCAGTTCTTC.

This sequence joins TRBV29-1 and TRBJ2-1; maybe TRBD2 (6 bases). The V gene lost 7 bases and the J gene lost 7 bases, with 17 bases spanning the gap. Per germline, CDR1 SQVTM and CDR2 ANQGSEA. The CDR3 is made up of 13 amino acids. CDR3: CSGGRKGRNEQFF. The DNA for the CDR3 is TGCAGCGGGGGGAGGAAGGGGCGGAATGAGCAGTTCTTC.

CDR3 sequence (DNA): TGTGCCAGCAGCCTTACCCCCGGACTAGCCTACGAGCAGTACTTC. Translated, it gives CASSLTPGLAYEQYF. The chain combines TRBV6-5 with TRBJ2-7; TRBD2 aligns across 7 bases. Per the germline V gene, CDR1 is MNHEY and CDR2 is SVGAGI. The CDR3 spans 15 residues. The J segment lost 2 bases and the V segment lost 6 bases, leaving 10 bases of the junction unmatched.

CDR3 DNA: TGTGCCAGTAGCCCAATGGACAGGGGGCGTATCCTCCACTTT. Amino acids: CASSPMDRGRILHF. This chain links TRBV19 with TRBJ1-6, with 11 nucleotides matching TRBD1. Looked up from germline, CDR1 is LNHDA and CDR2 is SQIVND (reference sequence). After removal of 6 bases from V and 15 bases from J, the junction contained 10 bases not matched to a gene. This CDR3 contains 14 residues.

The sample holds one count of this clone. The J gene is TRBJ2-3, the V gene TRBV5-6; 11 bases align to TRBD2. This CDR3 spans 18 amino acids. CDR1 SGHDT and CDR2 YYEEEE come from the germline V gene. V dropped 0 bases and J dropped 6; count of bases not matched to a gene: 12. The CDR3 DNA reads as TGTGCCAGCAGCTTGGCGCTAGCGGGAGGCCTCCCACGGGATACGCAGTATTTT. Protein: CASSLALAGGLPRDTQYF.

This clone was counted once. The chain recombines TRBV4-1 with TRBJ2-6; a weak D match, TRBD1 (6 bases). Between the trimmed V and J ends, which lost 5 bases and 2 bases, there was a span of 16 bases. CDR3 length: 17 amino acids. CDR1 is MGHRA, CDR2 YSYEKL, per germline. The CDR3 DNA sequence: TGCGCCAGCAGCTCCCGGACAGAGCATCCTGGGGCCAACGTCCTGACTTTC. It specifies CASSSRTEHPGANVLTF.

The chain employs TRBV5-1 and TRBJ2-1; D perhaps matches TRBD1 (5 bases). There are 15 residues in the CDR3. The germline V and J ends were trimmed by 3 bases and 2 bases, with 12 bases remaining between them. Looked up from germline, CDR1 is SGHRS and CDR2 is YFSETQ. CDR3 residues: CASSYDQGPYNEQFF. CDR3 sequence (DNA): TGCGCCAGCAGCTACGATCAGGGCCCCTACAATGAGCAGTTCTTC.

This rearrangement joins TRBV5-1 to TRBJ2-7, with 8 bases that match TRBD2. Trimming removed 1 base from V and 0 bases from J; junction bases left unmatched: 6. This CDR3 has 16 amino acids. CDR1 and CDR2 from the germline V gene are SGHRS and YFSETQ. As DNA, the CDR3 is TGCGCCAGCAGCTTGTCCGTCGGGACTAGCTCCTACGAGCAGTACTTC. Its protein product is CASSLSVGTSSYEQYF.

The chain employs TRBV7-8 and TRBJ2-7; D call uncertain. Germline V CDR1 and CDR2: SGHVS, FQNEAQ. The CDR3 length is 15 residues. Between the trimmed V and J ends, which lost 4 bases and 3 bases, there was a span of 16 bases. CDR3 in amino acids: CASSSKRLSLYEQYF. CDR3 nucleotides: TGTGCCAGCAGCTCAAAGAGGCTTTCCCTCTACGAGCAGTACTTC.

On this clone itself: Distinct nucleotide sequences in the sample also encode this CDR3. The rearrangement links TRBV5-1 to TRBJ2-2; 8 bases fit TRBD1. This CDR3 has 17 amino acids. Germline V gene lookup returns CDR1 SGHRS and CDR2 YFSETQ. With V trimmed by 0 bases and J by 4 bases, 8 bases remained unmatched. The CDR3, as DNA: TGCGCCAGCAGCTTGGATCCAGGGGGCAAAGTCACCGGGGAGCTGTTTTTT. It encodes CASSLDPGGKVTGELFF.

V is TRBV15 and J is TRBJ2-1, with 8 bases aligning to TRBD1. CDR1 is LNHNV, CDR2 YYDKDF, per germline (reference sequence). CDR3 length equals 15 residues. V was clipped by 5 bases and J by 0 bases; unmatched bases: 3. The CDR3 DNA reads as TGTGCCACCAGCTACGGACAGGGCTCCTACAATGAGCAGTTCTTC. Protein product: CATSYGQGSYNEQFF.

The rearrangement joins TRBV5-1 to TRBJ2-2; 8 nucleotides line up with TRBD1. The J segment lost 7 bases and the V segment lost 3 bases, leaving 11 bases of the junction unmatched. CDR3 length: 16 amino acids. Germline CDR1 is SGHRS and CDR2 is YFSETQ. The CDR3 nucleotides read TGCGCCAGCAGCTACTCGGCAGGGGGCAATAACGGGGAGCTGTTTTTT. Its translation is CASSYSAGGNNGELFF.

The chain is built from TRBV24-1 and TRBJ2-2; D unclear. The CDR3 has 14 residues. Trimming removed 2 bases from V and 1 base from J, with 4 bases in between. Germline loops: CDR1 KGHDR, CDR2 SFDVKD. This CDR3 is CATSDWQNTGELFF. The CDR3 bases are TGTGCCACCAGTGATTGGCAGAACACCGGGGAGCTGTTTTTT.

The chain joins TRBV21-1 to TRBJ2-1; the table's TRBD1 call for D was not verified on the DNA. TRBV21-1 is a documented pseudogene. This CDR3 contains 14 residues. CDR3: CATNVVDTINEQFF. The CDR3 DNA reads as TGTGCCACTAATGTTGTTGACACCATCAATGAGCAGTTCTTC.

This clone occurred a few times. The chain carries TRBV30 and TRBJ2-3, with TRBD2 identical over 12 bases. Germline trimming cut 0 bases from V and 2 bases from J; bases unmatched to any gene: 6. Germline assignment: CDR1 GTSNPN and CDR2 SVGIG (reference sequence). The CDR3 covers 17 residues. The CDR3 DNA follows: TGTGCCTGGAGTGTATTCCGGACTAGCGGGACCACAGATACGCAGTATTTT. Translating it yields CAWSVFRTSGTTDTQYF.

The J gene is TRBJ2-7, the V gene TRBV5-1; TRBD1 agrees at 7 bases. The CDR3 has 15 residues. Germline CDR1 is SGHRS and CDR2 is YFSETQ. V dropped 4 bases and J dropped 0; count of bases not matched to a gene: 7. The CDR3 region is CASSATGPSSYEQYF. The CDR3 nucleotides read TGCGCCAGCAGCGCGACAGGGCCGAGCTCCTACGAGCAGTACTTC.

V usage is TRBV25-1 and J usage is TRBJ1-2; possible D gene TRBD1, 5 bases. The CDR3 is 16 residues long. The germline CDR1 and CDR2 sequences are MGHDK and SYGVNS. Deletions cut 2 bases from V and 2 bases from J, with 15 bases between. The CDR3 nucleotides are TGTGCCAGCAGTGAACCAGGACAACTCTTAAACTATGGCTACACCTTC. Protein product: CASSEPGQLLNYGYTF.

The J gene is TRBJ2-3, the V gene TRBV2, with D possibly TRBD2 on 6 matching bases. CDR3 size: 13 residues. V was cut by 6 bases and J by 1 base, with 8 bases left in between. CDR1 is SNHLY and CDR2 is FYNNEI in the germline V gene. DNA for the CDR3: TGTGCCAGCAGGCGGGGCGGCACAGATACGCAGTATTTT. Its translation is CASRRGGTDTQYF.

CDR3 amino acids: CATSGTGATTTGELFF. In DNA form, the CDR3 reads TGTGCCACCAGTGGGACAGGGGCTACGACCACCGGGGAGCTGTTTTTT. The chain links TRBV24-1 to TRBJ2-2; 9 nucleotides match TRBD1. Trimming removed 5 bases from V and 4 bases from J; junction bases left unmatched: 7. Germline V gene lookup returns CDR1 KGHDR and CDR2 SFDVKD. CDR3 length equals 16 residues.

The chain employs TRBV24-1 and TRBJ2-1, with 10 bases lining up with TRBD2. This CDR3 is 15 amino acids long. The V and J ends lost 4 bases and 5 bases, in that order; junction bases with no gene match: 4. CDR1 is KGHDR and CDR2 is SFDVKD in the germline V gene. CDR3 in DNA: TGTGCCACCAGTGAGGCCGGGACTAGCGACAATGAGCAGTTCTTC. Protein: CATSEAGTSDNEQFF.

The chain has TRBV29-1 and TRBJ2-7; D is perhaps TRBD2 (7 bases). This CDR3 region has 13 residues. Trimming cost V 4 bases and J 1 base, with 11 bases left between them. Germline CDR1 and CDR2: SQVTM and ANQGSEA. The CDR3 DNA reads as TGCAGCGTTGGGGGGGGCCAGTCCTACGAGCAGTACTTC. Protein product: CSVGGGQSYEQYF.